This TCR beta chain derives from a study of brain T cells in children with intractable seizures. Produced via immunoSEQ multiplex PCR; TCRdb's table is partial and in-frame only. The repertoire consists of 340,000 or so clones, with 93% occurring once and the leading ten covering around 6%. For this clone: Its antigen remains unknown.

Study results and limitations: Clones missing pre-surgery may reflect undersampling of that blood sample. Patients' HCMV serostatus was unknown; virus specificity rests on CDR3 similarity alone.

V lost 6 bases and J 1 base, leaving 15 bases between the germline ends. The CDR3 loop spans 16 amino acids. Germline assignment: CDR1 SGHTA and CDR2 FQGNSA. The time point here: blood from clinic visit 5 months post-surgery; TSC patient then seizure free. The sequenced cases were selected for having the highest brain T cell transcript signatures. Patients received at least one anti-epileptic drug before surgery. The sample in question was peripheral blood, obtained around 5 months after surgery. The clonotype was recovered from a boy in the first two years of life with tuberous sclerosis and intractable seizures. The chain employs TRBV7-2 and TRBJ2-2; D not resolved. The CDR3 sequence: CASSPGGVGNTGELFF. DNA of the CDR3: TGTGCCAGCAGTCCTGGTGGGGTAGGGAACACCGGGGAGCTGTTTTTT. The variable domain in full, with the rest retrieved from reference TRBV7-2 and TRBJ2-2, is GAGVSQSPSNKVTEKGKDVELRCDPISGHTALYWYRQSLGQGLEFLIYFQGNSAPDKSGLPSDRFSAERTGGSVSTLTIQRTQQEDSAVYLCASSPGGVGNTGELFFGEGSRLTVL.